The present T cell receptor beta chain was sequenced within a study of CD8 T cells in Susac syndrome. Study-wide points: The CD4+ T cell repertoires of Susac syndrome were found to show no clonal expansion.

RNA in amounts of roughly 0.45 to 1 ug was reverse transcribed with random hexamers. The immunoSEQ assay covered 54 Vbeta and 13 Jbeta segments for CDR3. MiXCR, run by TCRdb on the immunoSEQ multiplex PCR reads, gives a single entry per CDR3 protein. The profile shows about 180,000 distinct CDR3 sequences, 94% of them singletons. TCR beta sequencing covered blood CD8+ and CD4+ T cells. Germline trimming cut 2 bases from V and 2 bases from J; bases unmatched to any gene: 3. CDR3 size: 15 residues. Germline-derived CDR1 and CDR2 are MGHRA and YSYEKL. On this clonotype itself: Its target is not known.

The source material was CD4+ T cells from PBMCs. The receptor was isolated from a human donor with Susac syndrome. This sequence joins TRBV4-1 and TRBJ2-5; 9 bases align to TRBD1. The CDR3 nucleotides read TGCGCCAGCAGCCAAACGGGACAGGGACAAGAGACCCAGTACTTC. Translated: CASSQTGQGQETQYF.